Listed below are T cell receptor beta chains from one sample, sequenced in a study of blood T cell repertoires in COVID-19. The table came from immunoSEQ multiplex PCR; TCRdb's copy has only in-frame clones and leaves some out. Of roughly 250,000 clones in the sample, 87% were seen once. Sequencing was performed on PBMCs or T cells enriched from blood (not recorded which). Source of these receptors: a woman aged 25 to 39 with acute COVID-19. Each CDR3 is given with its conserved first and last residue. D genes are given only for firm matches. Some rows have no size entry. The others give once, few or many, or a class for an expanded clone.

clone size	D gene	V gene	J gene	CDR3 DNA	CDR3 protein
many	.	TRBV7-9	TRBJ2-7	TGTGCCAGCAGCTCCACCTACGAGCAGTACTTC	CASSSTYEQYF
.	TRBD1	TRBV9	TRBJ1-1	TGTGCCAGCAGCCCAGACAGGGAAACTGAAGCTTTCTTT	CASSPDRETEAFF
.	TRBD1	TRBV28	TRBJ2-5	TGTGCCAGCAGTCTAACGGGACAGGGGGTTCAAGAGACCCAGTACTTC	CASSLTGQGVQETQYF
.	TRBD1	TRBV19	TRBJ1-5	TGTGCCAGTAGCCTTAAACAGGGGGCAAGTCTCGATCAGCCCCAGCATTTT	CASSLKQGASLDQPQHF
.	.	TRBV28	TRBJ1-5	TGTGCCAGCAGTTTCTCGAGCGAGCCTAGCAATCAGCCCCAGCATTTT	CASSFSSEPSNQPQHF
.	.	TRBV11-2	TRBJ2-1	TGTGCCAGCAGCCTAGAGGCTAGGAACCCAACCTACAATGAGCAGTTCTTC	CASSLEARNPTYNEQFF
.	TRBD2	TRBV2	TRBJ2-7	TGTGCCAGCAGTCGCGGGGGGACCGTGTCCGGGCAGTACTTC	CASSRGGTVSGQYF
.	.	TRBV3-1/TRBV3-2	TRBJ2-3	TGTGCCAGCAGCCCGGGGGACTCCACAGATACGCAGTATTTT	CASSPGDSTDTQYF
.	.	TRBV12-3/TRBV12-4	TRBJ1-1	TGTGCCAGCAGACGGGAAGGGGGCACTGAAGCTTTCTTT	CASRREGGTEAFF
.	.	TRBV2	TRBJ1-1	TGTGCCAGCACTCCCCCCGCAGGCACTGAAGCTTTCTTT	CASTPPAGTEAFF